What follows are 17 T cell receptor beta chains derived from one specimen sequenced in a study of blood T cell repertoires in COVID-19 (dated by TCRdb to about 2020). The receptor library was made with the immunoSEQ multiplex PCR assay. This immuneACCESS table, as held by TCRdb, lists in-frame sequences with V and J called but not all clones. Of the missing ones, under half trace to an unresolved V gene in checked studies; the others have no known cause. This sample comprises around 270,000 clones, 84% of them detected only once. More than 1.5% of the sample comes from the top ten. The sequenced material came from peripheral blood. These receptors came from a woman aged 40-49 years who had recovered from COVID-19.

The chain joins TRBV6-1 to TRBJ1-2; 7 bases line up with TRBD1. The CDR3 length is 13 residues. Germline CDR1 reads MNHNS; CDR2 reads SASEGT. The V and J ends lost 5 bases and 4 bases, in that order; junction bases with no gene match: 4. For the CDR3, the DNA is TGTGCCAGCAGTTCGGGACAGTTCTATGGCTACACCTTC. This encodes CASSSGQFYGYTF.

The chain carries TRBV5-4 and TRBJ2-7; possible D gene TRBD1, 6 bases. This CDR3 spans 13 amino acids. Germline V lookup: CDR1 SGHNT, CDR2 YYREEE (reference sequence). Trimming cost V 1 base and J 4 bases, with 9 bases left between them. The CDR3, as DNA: TGTGCCAGCAGCTTGTTTCAGGGGTACGAGCAGTACTTC. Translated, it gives CASSLFQGYEQYF. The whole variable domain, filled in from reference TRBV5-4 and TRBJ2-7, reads ETGVTQSPTHLIKTRGQQVTLRCSSQSGHNTVSWYQQALGQGPQFIFQYYREEENGRGNFPPRFSGLQFPNYSSELNVNALELDDSALYLCASSLFQGYEQYFGPGTRLTVT.

The CDR3: CATRSETGTRGEQFF. CDR3 bases: TGTGCCACCAGGTCGGAGACAGGGACAAGGGGTGAGCAGTTCTTC. The V call is TRBV15, the J call TRBJ2-1; 7 positions agree with TRBD1. Trimming cost V 6 bases and J 9 bases; bases outside gene matches: 14. Germline V gene data show CDR1 as LNHNV and CDR2 as YYDKDF (reference sequence). There are 15 residues in the CDR3.

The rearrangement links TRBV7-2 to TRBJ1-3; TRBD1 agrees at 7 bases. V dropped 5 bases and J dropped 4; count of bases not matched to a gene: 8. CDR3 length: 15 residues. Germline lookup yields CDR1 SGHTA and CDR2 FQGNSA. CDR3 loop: CASSARQGAGNTIYF. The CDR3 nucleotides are TGTGCCAGCAGCGCCCGACAGGGAGCCGGAAACACCATATATTTT.

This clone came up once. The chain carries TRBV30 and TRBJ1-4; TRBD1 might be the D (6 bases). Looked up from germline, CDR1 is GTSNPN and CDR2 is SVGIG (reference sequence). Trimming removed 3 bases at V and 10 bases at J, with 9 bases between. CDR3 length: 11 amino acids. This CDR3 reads CAWRRGGKLFF. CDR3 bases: TGTGCCTGGAGGAGGGGGGGAAAACTGTTTTTT.

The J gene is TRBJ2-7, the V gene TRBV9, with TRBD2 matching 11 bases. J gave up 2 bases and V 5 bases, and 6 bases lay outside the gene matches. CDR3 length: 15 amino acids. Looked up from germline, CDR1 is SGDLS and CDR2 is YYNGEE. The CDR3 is CASREGLAETYEQYF. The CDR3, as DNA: TGTGCCAGCAGGGAGGGACTAGCGGAAACCTACGAGCAGTACTTC.

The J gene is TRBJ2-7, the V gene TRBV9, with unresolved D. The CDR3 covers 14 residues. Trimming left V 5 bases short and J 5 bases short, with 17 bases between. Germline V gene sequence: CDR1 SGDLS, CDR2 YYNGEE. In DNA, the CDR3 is TGTGCCAGCAGAGAGTCCCGGGTTCCCCACGAGCAGTACTTC. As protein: CASRESRVPHEQYF.

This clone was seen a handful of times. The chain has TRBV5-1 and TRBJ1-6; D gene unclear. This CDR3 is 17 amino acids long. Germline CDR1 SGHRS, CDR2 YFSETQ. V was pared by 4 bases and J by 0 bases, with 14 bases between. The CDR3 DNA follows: TGCGCCAGCAGCGCGGGCTGGAGGAGCTCCTATAATTCACCCCTCCACTTT. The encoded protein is CASSAGWRSSYNSPLHF. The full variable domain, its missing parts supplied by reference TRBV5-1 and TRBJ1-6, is KAGVTQTPRYLIKTRGQQVTLSCSPISGHRSVSWYQQTPGQGLQFLFEYFSETQRNKGNFPGRFSGRQFSNSRSEMNVSTLELGDSALYLCASSAGWRSSYNSPLHFGNGTRLTVT.

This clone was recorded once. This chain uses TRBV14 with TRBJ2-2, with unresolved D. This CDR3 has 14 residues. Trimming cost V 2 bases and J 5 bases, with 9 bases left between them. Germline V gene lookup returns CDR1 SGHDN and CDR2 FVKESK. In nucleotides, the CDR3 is TGTGCCAGCAGCCAACAGTATTTGACCGGGGAGCTGTTTTTT. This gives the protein CASSQQYLTGELFF.

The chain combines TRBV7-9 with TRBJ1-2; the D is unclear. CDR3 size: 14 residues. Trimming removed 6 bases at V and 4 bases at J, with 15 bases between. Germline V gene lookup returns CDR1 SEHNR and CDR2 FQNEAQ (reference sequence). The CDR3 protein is CASRPSGVGYGYTF. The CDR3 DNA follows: TGTGCCAGCAGACCTAGCGGGGTTGGCTATGGCTACACCTTC.

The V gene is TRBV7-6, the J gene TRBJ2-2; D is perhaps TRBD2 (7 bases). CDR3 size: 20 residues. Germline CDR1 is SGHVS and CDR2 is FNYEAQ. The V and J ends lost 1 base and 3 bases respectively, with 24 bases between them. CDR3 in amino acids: CASSLDLEGGAGTYTGELFF. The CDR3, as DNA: TGTGCCAGCAGCTTAGACCTCGAGGGGGGGGCCGGGACCTACACCGGGGAGCTGTTTTTT.

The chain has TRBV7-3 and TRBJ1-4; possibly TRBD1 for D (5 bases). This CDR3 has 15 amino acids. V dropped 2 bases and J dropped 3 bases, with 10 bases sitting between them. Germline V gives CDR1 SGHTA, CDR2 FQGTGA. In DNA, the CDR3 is TGTGCCAGCAGCTTATCCAGGGCTTCTAATGAAAAACTGTTTTTT. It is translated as CASSLSRASNEKLFF.

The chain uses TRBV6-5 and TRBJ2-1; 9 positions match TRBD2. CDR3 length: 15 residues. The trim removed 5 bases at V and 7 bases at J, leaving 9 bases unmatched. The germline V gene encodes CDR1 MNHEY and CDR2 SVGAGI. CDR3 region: CASSTEGGGANEQFF. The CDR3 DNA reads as TGTGCCAGCAGTACCGAAGGCGGGGGGGCAAATGAGCAGTTCTTC.

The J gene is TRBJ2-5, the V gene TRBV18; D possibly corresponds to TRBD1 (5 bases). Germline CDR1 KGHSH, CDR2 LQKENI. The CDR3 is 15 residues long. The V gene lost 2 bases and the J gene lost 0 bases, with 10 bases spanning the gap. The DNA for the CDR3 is TGTGCCAGCTCACCAAATACAGGAGACCAAGAGACCCAGTACTTC. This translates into CASSPNTGDQETQYF.

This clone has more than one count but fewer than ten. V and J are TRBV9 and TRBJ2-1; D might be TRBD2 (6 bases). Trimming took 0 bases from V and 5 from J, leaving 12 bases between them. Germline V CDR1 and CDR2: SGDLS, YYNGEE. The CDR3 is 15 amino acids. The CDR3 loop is CASSVGLVTNNEQFF. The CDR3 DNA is TGTGCCAGCAGCGTAGGACTAGTCACTAACAATGAGCAGTTCTTC. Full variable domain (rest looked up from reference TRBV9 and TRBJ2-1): DSGVTQTPKHLITATGQRVTLRCSPRSGDLSVYWYQQSLDQGLQFLIQYYNGEERAKGNILERFSAQQFPDLHSELNLSSLELGDSALYFCASSVGLVTNNEQFFGPGTRLTVL.

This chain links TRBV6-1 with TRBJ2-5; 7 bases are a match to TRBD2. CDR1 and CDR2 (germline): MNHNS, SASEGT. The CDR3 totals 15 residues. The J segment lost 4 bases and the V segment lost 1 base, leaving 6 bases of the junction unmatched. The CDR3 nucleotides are TGTGCCAGCAGTGAAGTGGTGGGGGGGACAGAGACCCAGTACTTC. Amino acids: CASSEVVGGTETQYF.

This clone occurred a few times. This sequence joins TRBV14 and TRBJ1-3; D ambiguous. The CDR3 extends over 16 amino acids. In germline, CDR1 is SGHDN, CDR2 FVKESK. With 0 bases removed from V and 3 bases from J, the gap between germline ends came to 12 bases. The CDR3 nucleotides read TGTGCCAGCAGCCAAGACTCCACATTGATTGGAAACACCATATATTTT. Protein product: CASSQDSTLIGNTIYF. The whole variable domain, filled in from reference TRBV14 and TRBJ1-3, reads EAGVTQFPSHSVIEKGQTVTLRCDPISGHDNLYWYRRVMGKEIKFLLHFVKESKQDESGMPNNRFLAERTGGTYSTLKVQPAELEDSGVYFCASSQDSTLIGNTIYFGEGSWLTVV.